This T cell receptor beta chain appears in the sequencing data of a study of blood T cell repertoires in COVID-19. Turning to the study itself: Samples taken during acute and convalescent COVID-19 were collected in the United States, Italy and Spain. Sources were T cells, B-cell-depleted T cells, or PBMCs; the material itself was cDNA or gDNA.

Original methodology: Cell counts per sample came from amplifying reference gene primers. Here immunoSEQ multiplex PCR was the method, and the copy in TCRdb shows in-frame clones only, minus some. That table is the source of V, J and clone size, and D and trimming were worked out from the DNA. The profile shows more than 95,000 clones, over 70% of them singletons. Germline V CDR1 and CDR2: MNHNS, SASEGT. V dropped 3 bases and J dropped 4; count of bases not matched to a gene: 3. This CDR3 comprises 14 residues. The TCR sequence derives from a woman in her fifties or sixties with acute or convalescent COVID-19. The chain carries TRBV6-1 and TRBJ1-3; 7 bases line up with TRBD1. Sequenced material: peripheral blood. CDR3 protein: CASSDPGQGNTIYF. The DNA of the CDR3 is TGTGCCAGCAGTGACCCGGGACAGGGAAACACCATATATTTT.